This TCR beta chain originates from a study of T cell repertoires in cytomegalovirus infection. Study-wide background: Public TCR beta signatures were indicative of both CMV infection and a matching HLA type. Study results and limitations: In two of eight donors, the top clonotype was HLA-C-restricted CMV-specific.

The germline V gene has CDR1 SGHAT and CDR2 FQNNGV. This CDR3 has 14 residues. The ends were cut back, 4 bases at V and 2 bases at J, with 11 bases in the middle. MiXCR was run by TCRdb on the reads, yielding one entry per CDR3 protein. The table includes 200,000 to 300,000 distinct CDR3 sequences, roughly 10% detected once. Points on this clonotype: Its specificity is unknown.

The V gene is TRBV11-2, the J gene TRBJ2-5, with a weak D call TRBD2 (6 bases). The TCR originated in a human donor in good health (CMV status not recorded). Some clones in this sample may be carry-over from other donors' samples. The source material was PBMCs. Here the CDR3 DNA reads TGTGCCAGCAGCTCGCCGGGACTTCAAGAGACCCAGTACTTC. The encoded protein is CASSSPGLQETQYF.